These 22 T cell receptor beta chains were sequenced from one sample in a study of metastatic and nonmetastatic thyroid tumors. All patients reached thyroid surgery having received no treatment beforehand. Using MiXCR, TCRdb re-called clones from the PCR reads. The repertoire holds around 30,000 clones, with 23% as singletons. Specimen: blood. The receptors come from a female donor with papillary thyroid cancer or a benign thyroid nodule (not recorded which). Some clones in this sample may be carry-over from other donors' samples.

Concerning this clone: Since a much larger clone is just one base distant, this may be a read error. The chain uses TRBV5-1 and TRBJ2-4, with D possibly TRBD2 on 6 matching bases. Germline V lookup: CDR1 SGHRS, CDR2 YFSETQ. Trimming removed 4 bases at V and 9 bases at J, with 17 bases between. The CDR3 extends over 14 amino acids. This chain's CDR3 is CASSPVTLGGIQYF. CDR3 bases: TGCGCCAGCAGCCCCGTAACCCTGGGGGGCATTCAGTACTTC. The full variable domain, completed using reference TRBV5-1 and TRBJ2-4, is KAGVTQTPRYLIKTRGQQVTLSCSPISGHRSVSWYQQTPGQGLQFLFEYFSETQRNKGNFPGRFSGRQFSNSRSEMNVSTLELGDSALYLCASSPVTLGGIQYFGAGTRLSVL.

Many counts were recorded for this clone. The chain uses TRBV6-1 and TRBJ2-3; TRBD1 matches 7 bases. Trimming at V came to 6 bases and at J to 3 bases, leaving 3 bases not matched to a gene. The CDR3 spans 13 residues. Germline V gives CDR1 MNHNS, CDR2 SASEGT. CDR3 in amino acids: CASRPDRTDTQYF. The CDR3 nucleotides are TGTGCCAGCAGACCGGACAGGACAGATACGCAGTATTTT.

To note about this clone: One end of the junction fails to match germline, which may point to a read error. This rearrangement joins TRBV24-1 to TRBJ1-1; possibly TRBD1 for D (6 bases). The CDR3 covers 14 residues. Germline V gene lookup returns CDR1 KGHDR and CDR2 SFDVKD. CDR3 region: CASSDSDRLGEAFF. In DNA form, the CDR3 reads TGTGCCTCCAGTGACTCTGACAGGTTGGGTGAAGCTTTCTTT.

The rearrangement links TRBV9 to TRBJ2-3; 10 bases agree with TRBD2. CDR1 is SGDLS, CDR2 YYNGEE, per germline. The V segment lost 3 bases and the J segment 1 base; nucleotides outside the gene matches: 11. The CDR3 extends over 18 amino acids. The CDR3 sequence: CASSAGTMLAGGTDTQYF. Here the CDR3 DNA reads TGTGCCAGCAGCGCTGGAACGATGCTAGCGGGAGGCACAGATACGCAGTATTTT. Complete variable domain (other parts from reference TRBV9 and TRBJ2-3): DSGVTQTPKHLITATGQRVTLRCSPRSGDLSVYWYQQSLDQGLQFLIQYYNGEERAKGNILERFSAQQFPDLHSELNLSSLELGDSALYFCASSAGTMLAGGTDTQYFGPGTRLTVL.

This clone was recorded many times. Since a much larger clone is just one base distant, this may be a read error. Other DNA sequences within the sample encode an identical CDR3. J is TRBJ2-7 and V is TRBV20-1, with a possible D match to TRBD1 (6 bases). Trimming took 0 bases from V and 0 from J, leaving 27 bases between them. Germline values: CDR1 DFQATT, CDR2 SNEGSKA (reference sequence). The CDR3 sequence is 20 residues long. The CDR3 loop is CSARDGARATGPRSSYEQYF. CDR3 nucleotide sequence: TGCAGTGCTAGAGATGGTGCAAGGGCGACAGGACCTAGGAGCTCCTACGAGCAGTACTTC.

This clone ranks as medium-sized. J is TRBJ2-7 and V is TRBV24-1; the D gene could be TRBD1 or TRBD2 (5 bases each). The germline V gene has CDR1 KGHDR and CDR2 SFDVKD. Trimming took 7 bases from V and 5 from J, leaving 5 bases between them. This CDR3 region has 10 residues. The CDR3 nucleotides read TGTGCCACCAGGGGGGACGAGCAGTACTTC. Its protein product is CATRGDEQYF.

In its sample, this clone ranks as medium-sized. Other DNA variants within this sample encode the same CDR3. The chain couples TRBV6-1 to TRBJ1-6, with TRBD1 matching 7 bases. In germline, CDR1 is MNHNS, CDR2 SASEGT. V lost 6 bases and J lost 13; bases outside the gene matches: 15. This CDR3 is built from 15 residues. The CDR3 loop reads CASRRTDRALLPLHF. The CDR3 DNA reads TGTGCCAGCAGACGAACAGACAGGGCCCTCTTGCCCCTCCACTTT.

This clone was found many times. Possible read error: a much larger clone is one base away. The gene calls are TRBV10-3 and TRBJ1-5; TRBD1 matches 7 bases. The V and J ends lost 11 bases and 2 bases, in that order; junction bases with no gene match: 9. This CDR3 has 14 residues. CDR1 is ENHRY and CDR2 is SYGVKD in the germline V gene. CDR3 sequence reads: CAATQGLGNQPQHF. The CDR3 region has the DNA TGTGCCGCGACACAGGGGCTTGGCAATCAGCCCCAGCATTTT.

Note on this clone: It may be a read error: a sequence one base away is much more abundant. The rearrangement links TRBV5-4 to TRBJ2-5; D gene uncertain. Germline-derived CDR1 and CDR2 are SGHNT and YYREEE (reference sequence). The CDR3 loop spans 13 amino acids. For the CDR3, the DNA is TGTGCCAGCAGCTTTGGCGGAGAAGAGATCCAGTACTTC. Amino acid sequence: CASSFGGEEIQYF.

A remark on this clone: The germline gene is not matched at one end of the junction; a read error may be the cause. The chain carries TRBV10-2 and TRBJ1-1; the match to TRBD1 covers 9 bases. This CDR3 has 14 amino acids. Per germline, CDR1 WSHSY and CDR2 SAAADI. CDR3 region: CASTSGQGYTEPFF. CDR3 bases: TGCGCCAGCACGTCGGGACAGGGTTACACTGAACCTTTCTTT.

A word on this clone: Mismatch with germline at one junction end may stem from a read error. J is TRBJ1-1 and V is TRBV28; D is perhaps TRBD1 (5 bases). Germline CDR1 reads MDHEN; CDR2 reads SYDVKM. CDR3 length: 16 amino acids. CDR3 amino acids: CASSIPVKRKDTQAFF. The DNA for the CDR3 is TGTGCCAGCAGTATCCCCGTTAAAAGAAAGGACACTCAAGCTTTCTTT.

This clone appeared a few times. The junction does not match germline at one end; this may be a read error. The J gene is TRBJ2-3, the V gene TRBV12-3 or TRBV12-4; D is possibly TRBD2 (6 bases). The CDR3 consists of 14 residues. The CDR3 sequence: CASSFIGSTYTQYF. The CDR3 coding sequence is TGTGCCAGCAGTTTCATCGGGAGCACATATACGCAGTATTTT.

This clone showed up many times. The rearrangement links TRBV5-6 to TRBJ2-4; D is undetermined. CDR3 length: 12 residues. Germline CDR1 SGHDT, CDR2 YYEEEE. With 0 bases removed from V and 7 bases from J, the gap between germline ends came to 5 bases. CDR3 nucleotides: TGTGCCAGCAGCTTGGGCGACAACATTCAGTACTTC. It yields the protein CASSLGDNIQYF.

Worth noting for this clone: At one boundary the junction diverges from the germline segment, which might be a read error. The V call is TRBV3-1, the J call TRBJ2-5; D call uncertain. CDR3 length: 14 amino acids. Looked up from germline, CDR1 is LGHDT and CDR2 is YNNKEL (reference sequence). The CDR3 nucleotides read TGTGACAGCAGTCAAGAGGTGAATAGGGAGACCCAGTACTTC. Its protein product is CDSSQEVNRETQYF.

The chain joins TRBV28 to TRBJ2-1, with D unresolved. The CDR3 totals 16 residues. Trimming stripped 8 bases from V and 1 base from J, with 18 bases between. Germline V CDR1 and CDR2: MDHEN, SYDVKM. This chain's CDR3 is CASPPGDGGSYNEQFF. As DNA, the CDR3 is TGTGCCAGCCCCCCCGGTGACGGTGGTTCCTACAATGAGCAGTTCTTC.

The rearrangement uses TRBV19 and TRBJ1-5; no reliable D call. The V end was cut by 4 bases, the J end by 3 bases, with 16 bases between. This CDR3 is 16 amino acids long. Germline assignment: CDR1 LNHDA and CDR2 SQIVND (reference sequence). The CDR3 loop is CASSNRHVYTNQPQHF. CDR3 nucleotide sequence: TGTGCCAGTAGTAACCGACATGTATATACCAATCAGCCCCAGCATTTT. Looking up the rest from reference TRBV19 and TRBJ1-5 gives the full variable domain: DGGITQSPKYLFRKEGQNVTLSCEQNLNHDAMYWYRQDPGQGLRLIYYSQIVNDFQKGDIAEGYSVSREKKESFPLTVTSAQKNPTAFYLCASSNRHVYTNQPQHFGDGTRLSIL.

This clone was observed many times. The rearrangement joins TRBV7-9 to TRBJ1-2; TRBD1 matches at 7 bases. This CDR3 has 15 amino acids. Germline assignment: CDR1 SEHNR and CDR2 FQNEAQ (reference sequence). V gave up 10 bases and J gave up 0 bases; unmatched junction bases: 11. The CDR3 DNA sequence: TGTGCCACGAAGGGGGCGACTTTAGCTAACTATGGCTACACCTTC. It translates to CATKGATLANYGYTF.

Regarding this clone: One end of the junction varies from germline; a read error may be responsible. The chain joins TRBV6-2 or TRBV6-3 to TRBJ2-3; no firm D call. This CDR3 comprises 15 residues. Germline assignment: CDR1 MNHEY and CDR2 SVGEGT. The CDR3 DNA reads TGTTCCAGCAAATGGAAAAACCCATTGGCAGATACGCAGTATTTT. This codes for CSSKWKNPLADTQYF.

This rearrangement joins TRBV7-9 to TRBJ1-2; D remains unclear. Germline CDR1 reads SEHNR; CDR2 reads FQNEAQ (reference sequence). The CDR3 is made up of 14 amino acids. With 6 bases removed from V and 4 bases from J, the gap between germline ends came to 15 bases. The CDR3 spells CASSALTYGYGYTF. CDR3 nucleotide sequence: TGTGCCAGCAGTGCTTTAACCTATGGCTATGGCTACACCTTC.

The CDR3 coding sequence is TGTGCCAGCAGCCAGGGGGCGTCAGTAGGAGTTGTCTACGAGCAGTACTTC. Residues: CASSQGASVGVVYEQYF. This chain links TRBV6-1 with TRBJ2-7, with 8 bases that match TRBD1. The CDR3 length is 17 residues. Germline V CDR1 and CDR2: MNHNS, SASEGT. V was pared by 6 bases and J by 3 bases, with 16 bases of the junction left unmatched.

This clone was observed many times. This CDR3 is CASSRGLAGTDEQFF. As DNA, the CDR3 is TGTGCCAGCTCACGGGGACTAGCGGGAACAGATGAGCAGTTCTTC. This rearrangement joins TRBV18 to TRBJ2-1; 13 nucleotides line up with TRBD2. The CDR3 contains 15 residues. Germline values: CDR1 KGHSH, CDR2 LQKENI. V lost 4 bases and J lost 8; bases outside the gene matches: 5.

There are many counts of this clone. The V call is TRBV11-3, the J call TRBJ2-2; D possibly corresponds to TRBD2 (5 bases). This CDR3 spans 13 amino acids. Trimming pared 5 bases from V and 4 bases from J, leaving 8 bases between. In germline, CDR1 is SGHNT, CDR2 YENEEA. Here the CDR3 DNA reads TGTGCCAGCAGCCTTGGAGGCACCGGGGAGCTGTTTTTT. Translation: CASSLGGTGELFF.